Given below is one TCR beta chain in context. Its specificity is not known. Clones were read by immunoSEQ multiplex PCR, and TCRdb kept only the in-frame ones, dropping some. The sample carries more than 12,000 clones, roughly 60% recorded once. Intraepithelial and lamina propria lymphocytes were released after the graft tissue was processed. These data originate in a study of graft-versus-host responses after intestinal transplantation. The wider study: All recipients were transplanted with multivisceral, liver-intestinal, or isolated intestinal grafts. Points from the study as a whole: The recipient marrow held GvH clones, and some of them showed up first in ileum or blood. When patients had graft-donor T cell macrochimerism, their allografts held high graft-versus-host to host-versus-graft clonal ratios. Early post-transplant HvG declines showed an association with peak circulating GvH clone levels.

The V gene's germline CDR1 is SGHTA and CDR2 FQGNSA. V lost 5 bases, J lost 0 bases, and 16 bases stayed unmatched. The CDR3 has 19 amino acids. The source was ileum tissue, collected 524 days after transplant. This receptor was identified in a human patient who received an intestinal transplant, so some T cells may come from the graft donor. The rearrangement uses TRBV7-2 and TRBJ2-4; 7 bases are shared with TRBD1. The CDR3 here is CASSPYSGTDQLAKNIQYF. The CDR3 DNA reads as TGTGCCAGCAGCCCCTACTCCGGGACAGATCAACTAGCCAAAAACATTCAGTACTTC.